These 2 T cell receptor beta chains came from one sample sequenced in a study of T-cell reconstitution after alpha-beta-depleted transplantation in children. During its preparation, the TCRbeta library received unique molecular identifiers. TCRdb independently ran MiXCR on the PCR reads; one entry per CDR3 protein. The sample carries approximately 83,000 distinct CDR3 sequences, roughly 8.8% recorded once. The material sequenced was PBMCs from the stem cell graft donor, taken from the stem cell graft. Receptors were obtained from a human donor who donated a stem cell graft to a child with congenital amegakaryocytic thrombocytopenia.

This clonotype was recorded many times. This chain links TRBV28 with TRBJ2-5, with TRBD1 identical over 7 bases. Germline V CDR1 and CDR2: MDHEN, SYDVKM. The CDR3 runs to 15 residues. V trimming: 3 bases; J trimming: 6 bases; junction bases outside the gene matches: 10. The CDR3 loop is CASSFGQAGPKTQYF. CDR3 sequence (DNA): TGTGCCAGCAGTTTCGGACAGGCCGGGCCCAAGACCCAGTACTTC.

This clonotype appeared many times. This chain uses TRBV6-2 or TRBV6-3 with TRBJ2-1; TRBD2 might be the D (6 bases). This CDR3 is 15 amino acids long. Germline values: CDR1 MNHEY, CDR2 SVGEGT. With 6 bases removed from V and 6 bases from J, the gap between germline ends came to 18 bases. CDR3 loop: CASSLLEGRPNEQFF. DNA of the CDR3: TGTGCCAGCAGCCTCTTGGAGGGCCGTCCCAATGAGCAGTTCTTC.